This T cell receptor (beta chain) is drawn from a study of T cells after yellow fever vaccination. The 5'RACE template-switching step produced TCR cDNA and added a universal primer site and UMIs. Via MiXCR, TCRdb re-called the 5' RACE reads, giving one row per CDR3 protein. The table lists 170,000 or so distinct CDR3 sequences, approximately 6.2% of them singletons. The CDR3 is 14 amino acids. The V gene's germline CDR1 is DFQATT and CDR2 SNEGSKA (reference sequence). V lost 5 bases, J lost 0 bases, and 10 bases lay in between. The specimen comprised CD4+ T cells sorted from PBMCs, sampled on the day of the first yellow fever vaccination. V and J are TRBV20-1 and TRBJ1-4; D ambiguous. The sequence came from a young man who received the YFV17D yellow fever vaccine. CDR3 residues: CSARQLATNEKLFF. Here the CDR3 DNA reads TGCAGTGCTCGACAACTTGCAACTAATGAAAAACTGTTTTTT.